This T cell receptor beta chain appears in the sequencing data of a study of neoadjuvant anti-PD-1 for oral cavity cancer. Study-level background: Nivolumab at 3 mg/kg was mostly given biweekly, three to four doses, pre-surgery. Non-progressing patients received a fourth nivolumab dose near day 43, then surgery on days 50-56.

V gave up 0 bases and J gave up 6 bases; unmatched junction bases: 0. The germline CDR1 and CDR2 sequences are SGHNT and YYREEE (reference sequence). This CDR3 spans 12 amino acids. Time point described: after neoadjuvant nivolumab, at surgical resection. Findings of the study overall: Treg/Th17 ratio rose with pretreatment blood and fell with post-treatment tumor TCRbeta clonality. Expansion of preexisting intratumoral clones was suggested to aid response.

Assay: immunoSEQ multiplex PCR; the TCRdb copy retains only in-frame clones and omits some. The data hold roughly 36,000 clones, with 30% to 40% observed a single time. As concerns this clone: Its target is unknown. Only one base separates this from a far larger clonotype, so it likely reflects a read error. The sample carries other DNA sequences with the same CDR3.

The sequence was collected from a person between 40 and 80 years old with oral cavity squamous cell carcinoma. This rearrangement joins TRBV5-4 to TRBJ2-7; 7 nucleotides line up with TRBD2. This material consisted of tumor tissue, taken after nivolumab (anti-PD-1) treatment. For the CDR3, the DNA is TGTGCCAGCAGCTTGGCGGGAGGCGAGCAGTACTTC. This gives the protein CASSLAGGEQYF.